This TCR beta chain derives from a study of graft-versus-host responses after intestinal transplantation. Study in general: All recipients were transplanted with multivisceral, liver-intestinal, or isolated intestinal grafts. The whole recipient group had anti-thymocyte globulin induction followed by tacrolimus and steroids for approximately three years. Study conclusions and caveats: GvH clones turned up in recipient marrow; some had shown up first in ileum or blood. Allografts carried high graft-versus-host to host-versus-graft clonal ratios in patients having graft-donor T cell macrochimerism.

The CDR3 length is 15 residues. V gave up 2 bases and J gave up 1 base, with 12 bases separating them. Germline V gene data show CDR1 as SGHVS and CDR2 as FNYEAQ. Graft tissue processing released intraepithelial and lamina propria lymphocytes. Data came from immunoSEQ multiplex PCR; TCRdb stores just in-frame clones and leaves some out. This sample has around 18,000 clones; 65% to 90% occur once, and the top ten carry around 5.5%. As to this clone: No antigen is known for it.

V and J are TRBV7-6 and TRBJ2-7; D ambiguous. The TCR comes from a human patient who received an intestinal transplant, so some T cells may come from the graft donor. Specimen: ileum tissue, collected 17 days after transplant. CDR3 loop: CASSLIIGLSYEQYF. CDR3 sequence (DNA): TGTGCCAGCAGCTTAATTATTGGTCTGTCCTACGAGCAGTACTTC. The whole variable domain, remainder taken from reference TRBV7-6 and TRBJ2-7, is GAGVSQSPRYKVTKRGQDVALRCDPISGHVSLYWYRQALGQGPEFLTYFNYEAQQDKSGLPNDRFSAERPEGSISTLTIQRTEQRDSAMYRCASSLIIGLSYEQYFGPGTRLTVT.